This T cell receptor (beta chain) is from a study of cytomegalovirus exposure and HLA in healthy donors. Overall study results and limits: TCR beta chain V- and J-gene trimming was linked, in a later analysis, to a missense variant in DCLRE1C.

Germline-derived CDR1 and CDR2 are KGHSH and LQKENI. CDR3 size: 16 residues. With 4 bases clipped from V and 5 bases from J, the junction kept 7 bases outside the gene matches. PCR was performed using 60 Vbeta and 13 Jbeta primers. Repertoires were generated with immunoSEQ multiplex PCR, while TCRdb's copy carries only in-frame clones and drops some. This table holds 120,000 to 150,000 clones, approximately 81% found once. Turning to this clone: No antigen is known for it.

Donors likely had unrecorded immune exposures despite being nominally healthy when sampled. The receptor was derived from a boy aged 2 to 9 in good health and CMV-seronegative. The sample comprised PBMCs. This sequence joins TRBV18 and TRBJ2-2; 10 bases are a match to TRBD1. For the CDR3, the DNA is TGTGCCAGCTCACGGTCGGGACAGGGGCTAACCGGGGAGCTGTTTTTT. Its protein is CASSRSGQGLTGELFF.